This T cell receptor beta chain derives from a study of a mutant IDH1 vaccine in newly diagnosed glioma. Assay used: immunoSEQ multiplex PCR; TCRdb lists only in-frame clones, some missing. Altogether about 50,000 clones are present, 75% being singletons, with the ten largest covering roughly 5.6%. On this clone: Its antigen is unknown.

V lost 2 bases to trimming and J lost 5 bases, with 9 bases between them. The CDR3 totals 13 residues. As for time point: week 47, end of study. Vaccinated patients received 300 ug of mutant IDH1 20-mer peptide per dose, with topical imiquimod. The origin of this receptor is a man aged 50 to 59 with glioma. The source material was PBMCs, sampled from a glioma patient whose treatment included an IDH1 peptide vaccine. The genes are TRBV23-1 and TRBJ2-5; D is perhaps TRBD1 (6 bases). Being an ORF, TRBV23-1 has a function that is uncertain. The CDR3 DNA sequence: TGCGCCAGCAGTCAACGGGACAATGAGACCCAGTACTTC. Translation: CASSQRDNETQYF.